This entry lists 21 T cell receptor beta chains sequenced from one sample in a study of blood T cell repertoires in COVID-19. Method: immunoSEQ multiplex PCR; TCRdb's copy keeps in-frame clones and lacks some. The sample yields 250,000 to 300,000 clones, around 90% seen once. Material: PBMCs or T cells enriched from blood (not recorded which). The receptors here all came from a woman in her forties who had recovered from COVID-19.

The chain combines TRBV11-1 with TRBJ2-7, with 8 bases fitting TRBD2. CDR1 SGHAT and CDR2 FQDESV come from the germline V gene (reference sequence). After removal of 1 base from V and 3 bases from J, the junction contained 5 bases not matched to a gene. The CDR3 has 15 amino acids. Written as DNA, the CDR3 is TGTGCCAGCAGCTTAGGACTAGCGAACGGCTACGAGCAGTACTTC. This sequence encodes CASSLGLANGYEQYF.

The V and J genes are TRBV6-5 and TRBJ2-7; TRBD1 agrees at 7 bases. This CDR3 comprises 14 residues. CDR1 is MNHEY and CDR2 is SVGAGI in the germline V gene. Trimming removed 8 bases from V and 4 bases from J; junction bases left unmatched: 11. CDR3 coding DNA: TGTGCCAGCCAACGTGAGACAGGGCAGTACGAGCAGTACTTC. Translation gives CASQRETGQYEQYF.

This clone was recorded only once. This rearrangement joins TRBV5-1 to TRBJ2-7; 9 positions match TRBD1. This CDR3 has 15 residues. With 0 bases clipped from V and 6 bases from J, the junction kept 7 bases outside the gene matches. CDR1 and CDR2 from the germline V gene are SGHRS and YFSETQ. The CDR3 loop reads CASSLGPGQGVEQYF. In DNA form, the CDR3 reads TGCGCCAGCAGCTTGGGGCCGGGACAGGGTGTCGAGCAGTACTTC.

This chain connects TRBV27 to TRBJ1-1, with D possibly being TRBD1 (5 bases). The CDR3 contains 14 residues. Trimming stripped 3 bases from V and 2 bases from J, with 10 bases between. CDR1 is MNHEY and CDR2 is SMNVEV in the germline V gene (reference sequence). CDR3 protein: CASSFDRINTEAFF. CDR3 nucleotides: TGTGCCAGCAGTTTCGACAGAATTAACACTGAAGCTTTCTTT.

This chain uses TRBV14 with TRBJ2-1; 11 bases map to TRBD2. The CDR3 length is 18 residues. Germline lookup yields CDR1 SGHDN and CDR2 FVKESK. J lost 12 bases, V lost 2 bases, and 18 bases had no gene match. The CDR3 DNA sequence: TGTGCCAGCAGCCAATACTTTGTACCGGGACTAGCGGCCGGAGGGCAGTTCTTC. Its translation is CASSQYFVPGLAAGGQFF.

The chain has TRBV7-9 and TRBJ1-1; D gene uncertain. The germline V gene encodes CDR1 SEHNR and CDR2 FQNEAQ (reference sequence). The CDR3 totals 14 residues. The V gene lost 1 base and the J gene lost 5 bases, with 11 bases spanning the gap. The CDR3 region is CASSLGAGPTEAFF. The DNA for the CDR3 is TGTGCCAGCAGCTTAGGGGCGGGCCCGACTGAAGCTTTCTTT.

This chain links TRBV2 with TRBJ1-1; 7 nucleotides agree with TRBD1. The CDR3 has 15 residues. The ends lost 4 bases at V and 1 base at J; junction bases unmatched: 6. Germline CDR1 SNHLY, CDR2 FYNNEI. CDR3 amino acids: CASSVSGTANTEAFF. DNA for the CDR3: TGTGCCAGCAGTGTCTCAGGGACAGCGAACACTGAAGCTTTCTTT.

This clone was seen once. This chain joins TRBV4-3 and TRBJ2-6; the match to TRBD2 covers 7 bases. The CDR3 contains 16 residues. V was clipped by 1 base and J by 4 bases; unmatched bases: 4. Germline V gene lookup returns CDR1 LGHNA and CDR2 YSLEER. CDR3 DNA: TGCGCCAGCAGCCAAGGTGCGGGAGCCGGGGCCAACGTCCTGACTTTC. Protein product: CASSQGAGAGANVLTF.

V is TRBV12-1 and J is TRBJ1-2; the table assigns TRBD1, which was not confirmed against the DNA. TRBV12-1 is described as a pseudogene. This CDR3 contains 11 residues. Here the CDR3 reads CASSWPFGYTF. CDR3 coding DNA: TGTGCCAGCAGCTGGCCCTTTGGCTACACCTTC.

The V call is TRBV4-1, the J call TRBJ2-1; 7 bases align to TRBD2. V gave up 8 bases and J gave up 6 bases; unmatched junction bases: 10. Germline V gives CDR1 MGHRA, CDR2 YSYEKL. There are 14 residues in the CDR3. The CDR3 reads CASRSLGGSNEQFF. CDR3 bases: TGCGCCAGCCGTAGCCTGGGGGGGAGCAATGAGCAGTTCTTC.

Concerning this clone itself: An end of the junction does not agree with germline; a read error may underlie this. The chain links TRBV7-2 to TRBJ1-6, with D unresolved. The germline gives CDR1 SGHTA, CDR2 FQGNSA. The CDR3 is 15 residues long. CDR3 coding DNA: TGTGCCAGCAGGTTAGGTGGGCAGCCGCCGATTCCCCTCCACTTT. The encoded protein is CASRLGGQPPIPLHF. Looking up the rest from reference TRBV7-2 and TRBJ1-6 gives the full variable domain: GAGVSQSPSNKVTEKGKDVELRCDPISGHTALYWYRQSLGQGLEFLIYFQGNSAPDKSGLPSDRFSAERTGGSVSTLTIQRTQQEDSAVYLCASRLGGQPPIPLHFGNGTRLTVT.

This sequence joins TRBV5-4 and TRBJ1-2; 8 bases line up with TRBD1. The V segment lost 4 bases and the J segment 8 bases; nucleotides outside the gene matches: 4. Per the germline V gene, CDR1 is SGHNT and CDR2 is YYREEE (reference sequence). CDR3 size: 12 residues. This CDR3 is CASSPGGGGYTF. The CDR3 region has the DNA TGTGCCAGCAGCCCAGGGGGCGGGGGCTACACCTTC.

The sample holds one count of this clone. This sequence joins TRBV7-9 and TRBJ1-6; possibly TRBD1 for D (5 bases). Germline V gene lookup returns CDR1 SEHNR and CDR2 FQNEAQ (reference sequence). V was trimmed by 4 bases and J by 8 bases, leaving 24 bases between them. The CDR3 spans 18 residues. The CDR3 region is CASSSTKFTGTGDSPLHF. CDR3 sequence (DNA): TGTGCCAGCAGCTCAACAAAGTTTACCGGGACGGGAGATTCACCCCTCCACTTT.

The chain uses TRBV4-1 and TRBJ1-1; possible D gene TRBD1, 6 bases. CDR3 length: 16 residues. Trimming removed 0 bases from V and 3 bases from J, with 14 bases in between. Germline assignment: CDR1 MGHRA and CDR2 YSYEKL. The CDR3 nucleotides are TGCGCCAGCAGCCAAGAAGGACATGGACAGTACACTGAAGCTTTCTTT. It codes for CASSQEGHGQYTEAFF.

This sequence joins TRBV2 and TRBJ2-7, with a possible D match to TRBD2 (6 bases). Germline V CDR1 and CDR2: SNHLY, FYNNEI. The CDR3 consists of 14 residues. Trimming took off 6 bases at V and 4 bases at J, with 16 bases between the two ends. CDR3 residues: CASREQLAGYEQYF. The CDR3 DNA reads TGTGCCAGCAGGGAACAACTAGCAGGTTACGAGCAGTACTTC.

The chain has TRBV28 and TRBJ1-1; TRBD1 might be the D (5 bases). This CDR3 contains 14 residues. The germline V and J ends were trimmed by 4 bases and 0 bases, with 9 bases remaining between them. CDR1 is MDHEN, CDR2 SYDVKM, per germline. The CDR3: CASSSPGMNTEAFF. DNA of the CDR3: TGTGCCAGCAGTTCCCCAGGGATGAACACTGAAGCTTTCTTT.

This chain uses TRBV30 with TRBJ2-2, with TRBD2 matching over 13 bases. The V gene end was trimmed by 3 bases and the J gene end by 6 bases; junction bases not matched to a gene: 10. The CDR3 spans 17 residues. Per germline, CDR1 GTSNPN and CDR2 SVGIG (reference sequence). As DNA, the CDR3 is TGTGCCTGGAGGTTGACTAGCGGGGGGATTATTGCCGGGGAGCTGTTTTTT. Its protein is CAWRLTSGGIIAGELFF.

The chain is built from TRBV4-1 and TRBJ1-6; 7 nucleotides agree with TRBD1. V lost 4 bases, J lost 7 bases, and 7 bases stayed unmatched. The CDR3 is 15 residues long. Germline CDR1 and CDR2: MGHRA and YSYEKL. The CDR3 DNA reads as TGCGCCAGCAGCCTGGGGGGACAGCCAAATTCACCCCTCCACTTT. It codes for CASSLGGQPNSPLHF.

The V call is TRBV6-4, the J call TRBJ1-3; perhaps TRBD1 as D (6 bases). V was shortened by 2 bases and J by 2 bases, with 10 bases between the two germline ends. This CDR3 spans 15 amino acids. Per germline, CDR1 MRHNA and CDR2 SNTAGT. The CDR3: CASSDGRTAGNTIYF. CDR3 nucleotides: TGTGCCAGCAGTGACGGAAGGACAGCTGGAAACACCATATATTTT.

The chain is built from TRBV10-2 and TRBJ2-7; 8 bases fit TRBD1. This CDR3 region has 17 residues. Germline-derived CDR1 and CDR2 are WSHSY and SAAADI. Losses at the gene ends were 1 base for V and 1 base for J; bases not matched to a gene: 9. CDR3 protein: CASSELRGTGSSYEQYF. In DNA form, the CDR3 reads TGCGCCAGCAGTGAGTTAAGGGGGACAGGCAGTTCCTACGAGCAGTACTTC.

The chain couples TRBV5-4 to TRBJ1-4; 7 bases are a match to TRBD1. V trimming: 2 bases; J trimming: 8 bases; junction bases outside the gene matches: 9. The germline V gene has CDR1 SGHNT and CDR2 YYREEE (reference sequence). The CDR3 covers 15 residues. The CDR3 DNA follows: TGTGCCAGCAGCTTTGGGGGTAGGGGGCACGAAAAACTGTTTTTT. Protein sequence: CASSFGGRGHEKLFF.